These 24 T cell receptor beta chains originate from one sample sequenced in a study of blood T cell repertoires in COVID-19. Profiled with immunoSEQ multiplex PCR; TCRdb holds only in-frame clones, not every one. The sample shows 90,000 to 150,000 clones, more than 75% of them seen only once. The specimen sequenced was peripheral blood. The receptors shown here come from a man between 60 and 75 years old with acute or convalescent COVID-19.

The rearrangement uses TRBV20-1 and TRBJ2-3, with no clear D. V lost 6 bases to trimming and J lost 6 bases, with 10 bases between them. CDR3 length equals 11 residues. Germline CDR1 DFQATT, CDR2 SNEGSKA (reference sequence). The CDR3 loop reads CSALKQDTQYF. CDR3 coding DNA: TGCAGTGCCCTAAAACAGGATACGCAGTATTTT.

This chain connects TRBV29-1 to TRBJ2-3; weak D call: TRBD2 (6 bases). Germline-derived CDR1 and CDR2 are SQVTM and ANQGSEA. V was cut by 7 bases and J by 1 base, with 12 bases left in between. The CDR3 spans 13 residues. This chain's CDR3 is CSGRDFGTDTQYF. CDR3 nucleotides: TGCAGCGGGCGGGACTTCGGCACAGATACGCAGTATTTT.

The chain uses TRBV9 and TRBJ2-1; 11 bases are shared with TRBD2. J was trimmed by 3 bases and V by 0 bases; bases with no gene match: 8. The CDR3 sequence is 18 residues long. CDR1 and CDR2 (germline): SGDLS, YYNGEE. The DNA of the CDR3 is TGTGCCAGCAGCGTAGATCCGGGACTAGCGGCGGACTACAATGAGCAGTTCTTC. The encoded protein is CASSVDPGLAADYNEQFF.

This clone was seen only once. The CDR3, as DNA: TGTGCCAGCAGCTCCGAGTCCTACGAGCAGTACTTC. It yields the protein CASSSESYEQYF. This chain joins TRBV6-6 and TRBJ2-7; D remains unclear. CDR1 MNHNY and CDR2 SVGAGI come from the germline V gene (reference sequence). The CDR3 is made up of 12 amino acids. Trimming cost V 6 bases and J 1 base, with 7 bases left between them.

A few counts support this clone. The CDR3 reads CASSFRQNTEAFF. The CDR3 DNA sequence: TGTGCCAGCAGTTTCCGACAGAACACTGAAGCTTTCTTT. The chain is built from TRBV27 and TRBJ1-1, with D hard to call. The CDR3 loop spans 13 amino acids. The germline CDR1 and CDR2 sequences are MNHEY and SMNVEV (reference sequence). The ends were cut back, 3 bases at V and 1 base at J, with 6 bases in the middle.

The rearrangement joins TRBV9 to TRBJ2-2; 10 bases agree with TRBD2. Germline CDR1 is SGDLS and CDR2 is YYNGEE. V gave up 2 bases and J gave up 2 bases; unmatched junction bases: 6. CDR3 size: 17 residues. CDR3 sequence: CASSVPTSGSNTGELFF. In nucleotides, the CDR3 is TGTGCCAGCAGCGTCCCGACTAGCGGGTCCAACACCGGGGAGCTGTTTTTT.

The rearrangement joins TRBV10-3 to TRBJ1-1, with D possibly being TRBD1 (5 bases). V dropped 6 bases and J dropped 4 bases, with 9 bases sitting between them. The V gene's germline CDR1 is ENHRY and CDR2 SYGVKD. This CDR3 region has 12 residues. The DNA for the CDR3 is TGTGCCATCAGCGGGGGAGGCACTGAAGCTTTCTTT. Residues: CAISGGGTEAFF.

The rearrangement uses TRBV30 and TRBJ2-2, with D perhaps matching TRBD1 (6 bases). Germline CDR1 reads GTSNPN; CDR2 reads SVGIG (reference sequence). Trimming cost V 0 bases and J 5 bases, with 13 bases left between them. CDR3 length: 15 amino acids. The CDR3 coding sequence is TGTGCCTGGAGTGTGGGGTCAGGGGAGACCGGGGAGCTGTTTTTT. Translated, it gives CAWSVGSGETGELFF.

This chain links TRBV5-1 with TRBJ2-2; D not certain. This CDR3 is 14 amino acids long. Germline-derived CDR1 and CDR2 are SGHRS and YFSETQ. The V end lost 4 bases, the J end lost 1 base, and 8 bases lay between the germline ends. In nucleotides, the CDR3 is TGCGCCAGCAGCCTGCCGGGGAACACCGGGGAGCTGTTTTTT. Protein product: CASSLPGNTGELFF.

The CDR3 loop reads CASSQTGPTDTQYF. CDR3 DNA sequence: TGTGCCAGCAGCCAAACAGGCCCCACAGATACGCAGTATTTT. The chain has TRBV4-2 and TRBJ2-3; possibly TRBD1 for D (5 bases). CDR3 length equals 14 residues. V lost 2 bases and J lost 2, with 8 bases in between. Looked up from germline, CDR1 is LGHNA and CDR2 is YNFKEQ.

The chain carries TRBV28 and TRBJ1-3; 8 nucleotides agree with TRBD1. Trimming removed 5 bases from V and 5 bases from J; junction bases left unmatched: 8. Per germline, CDR1 MDHEN and CDR2 SYDVKM. The CDR3 is made up of 15 amino acids. The CDR3 is CASSLGWDRRNTIYF. The CDR3 DNA reads TGTGCCAGCAGTCTCGGATGGGACAGGAGAAACACCATATATTTT.

This clone was found once. The J gene is TRBJ2-1, the V gene TRBV10-1; D is possibly TRBD2 (6 bases). Between the trimmed V and J ends, which lost 6 bases and 7 bases, there was a span of 13 bases. CDR3 length equals 13 residues. CDR1 and CDR2 from the germline V gene are WNHNN and SYGVQD (reference sequence). The DNA of the CDR3 is TGCGCCAGCAGAGCGGGCCTGGGGAATGAGCAGTTCTTC. As protein: CASRAGLGNEQFF.

The chain couples TRBV27 to TRBJ1-1, with D possibly TRBD1 on 6 matching bases. This CDR3 contains 18 residues. Per the germline V gene, CDR1 is MNHEY and CDR2 is SMNVEV (reference sequence). V gave up 2 bases and J gave up 1 base, with 20 bases separating them. The CDR3 region is CASSLKAFGGLGNTEAFF. The CDR3 DNA reads TGTGCCAGCAGTTTAAAGGCCTTCGGGGGGCTCGGGAACACTGAAGCTTTCTTT.

This rearrangement joins TRBV11-2 to TRBJ1-2; 11 bases match TRBD1. The CDR3 contains 14 residues. Germline V gene data show CDR1 as SGHAT and CDR2 as FQNNGV. Unmatched junction bases numbered 5, after V lost 4 bases and J lost 7 bases. Written as DNA, the CDR3 is TGTGCCAGCAGCTATGGGACAGGGGGAAGTGGCTACACCTTC. Translated, it gives CASSYGTGGSGYTF.

This clone appeared once. This rearrangement joins TRBV6-5 to TRBJ2-6; D is uncertain. The CDR3 is 16 residues long. Trimming stripped 0 bases from V and 4 bases from J, with 10 bases between. CDR1 MNHEY and CDR2 SVGAGI come from the germline V gene. CDR3 nucleotide sequence: TGTGCCAGCAGTTACTCCAGTGGGCAGGGGGCCAACGTCCTGACTTTC. It specifies CASSYSSGQGANVLTF.

The J gene is TRBJ1-6, the V gene TRBV27; 7 nucleotides match TRBD1. The CDR3 consists of 16 residues. Germline loops: CDR1 MNHEY, CDR2 SMNVEV (reference sequence). V lost 2 bases, J lost 7 bases, and 8 bases stayed unmatched. The CDR3 loop is CASSLRVRGVNSPLHF. CDR3 nucleotide sequence: TGTGCCAGCAGTTTAAGGGTCAGGGGGGTGAATTCACCCCTCCACTTT.

The V and J genes are TRBV5-4 and TRBJ2-3; tentatively, D is TRBD2 (5 bases). The CDR3 consists of 13 residues. Per germline, CDR1 SGHNT and CDR2 YYREEE (reference sequence). V was pared by 0 bases and J by 6 bases, with 8 bases between. CDR3 in DNA: TGTGCCAGCAGCTTGGATCCGGGGGATACGCAGTATTTT. The encoded protein is CASSLDPGDTQYF.

The chain recombines TRBV4-2 with TRBJ1-2; the D is unclear. Trimming stripped 0 bases from V and 8 bases from J, with 10 bases between. Germline-derived CDR1 and CDR2 are LGHNA and YNFKEQ. CDR3 length equals 13 residues. Here the CDR3 DNA reads TGTGCCAGCAGCCAAGAGGGGAGGCCGGGCTACACCTTC. This encodes CASSQEGRPGYTF.

The chain has TRBV4-1 and TRBJ1-6, with D unclear. Germline assignment: CDR1 MGHRA and CDR2 YSYEKL. Trimming pared 3 bases from V and 5 bases from J, leaving 17 bases between. The CDR3 is 17 amino acids. Here the CDR3 DNA reads TGCGCCAGCAGCCATCGTGGGGAGGGAATTAATAATTCACCCCTCCACTTT. Residues: CASSHRGEGINNSPLHF.

This clone was observed a handful of times. The rearrangement uses TRBV10-3 and TRBJ2-2; 10 bases align to TRBD2. The CDR3 consists of 16 residues. Germline V CDR1 and CDR2: ENHRY, SYGVKD. The V and J ends lost 2 bases and 8 bases, in that order; junction bases with no gene match: 8. CDR3 bases: TGTGCCATCAGTGAGGCCCCTAGCGGGAGTTGGGGGGAGCTGTTTTTT. It translates to CAISEAPSGSWGELFF.

V is TRBV6-8 and J is TRBJ2-5; 9 positions match TRBD1. The CDR3 spans 17 residues. Germline lookup yields CDR1 MNHGY and CDR2 SAAAGT. With V trimmed by 2 bases and J by 4 bases, 11 bases remained unmatched. CDR3 in DNA: TGTGCCAGCAGTTACAGTAACAGGGGGCGCGAGGCAGAGACCCAGTACTTC. It is translated as CASSYSNRGREAETQYF.

Here the CDR3 DNA reads TGTGCCAGCAGCTTAGCGATCGGTTCCTATGGCTACACCTTC. Translation gives CASSLAIGSYGYTF. V gene TRBV11-2 combines with J gene TRBJ1-2; unclear D gene. The V end lost 1 base, the J end lost 4 bases, and 10 bases lay between the germline ends. Germline V gives CDR1 SGHAT, CDR2 FQNNGV. CDR3 size: 14 residues.

This sequence joins TRBV19 and TRBJ1-2; 8 positions match TRBD1. The CDR3 is 13 amino acids. From germline, CDR1 is LNHDA and CDR2 SQIVND (reference sequence). J was trimmed by 4 bases and V by 6 bases; bases with no gene match: 4. The CDR3: CASSPDRGYGYTF. DNA for the CDR3: TGTGCCAGTAGCCCAGACAGGGGCTATGGCTACACCTTC.

This clone was picked up one time. This sequence joins TRBV10-3 and TRBJ2-1; 10 nucleotides match TRBD2. The CDR3 has 14 amino acids. Germline CDR1 ENHRY, CDR2 SYGVKD. The J segment lost 7 bases and the V segment lost 8 bases, leaving 8 bases of the junction unmatched. The chain's CDR3 is CAIVASGSMNEQFF. CDR3 sequence (DNA): TGTGCCATCGTGGCTAGCGGGAGTATGAATGAGCAGTTCTTC.